The clone carrying this TCR beta chain came up many times. Its cognate antigen is unknown. This entry comes from a study of CD8 T cells in ankylosing spondylitis. Study-wide results and limits: Within ankylosing spondylitis blood, a TCR beta motif made up of fewer than ten highly homologous variants appeared to be characteristic.

In TCRdb, the 5' RACE reads were re-called with MiXCR into one record per CDR3 protein. This sample has 130,000 or so distinct CDR3 sequences; over 9.5% occur once, and the top ten carry around 4.1%. Germline CDR1 reads SQVTM; CDR2 reads ANQGSEA. The CDR3 spans 13 residues. V was shortened by 5 bases and J by 0 bases, with 8 bases between the two germline ends. The sequenced sample was blood, either unsorted or a sorted T cell fraction (not recorded which). The TCR comes from a female donor with ankylosing spondylitis or in good health (not recorded which). This rearrangement joins TRBV29-1 to TRBJ2-1; no reliable D call. The CDR3, as DNA: TGCAGCGTTACTGGAGACTCCTACAATGAGCAGTTCTTC. It translates to CSVTGDSYNEQFF.